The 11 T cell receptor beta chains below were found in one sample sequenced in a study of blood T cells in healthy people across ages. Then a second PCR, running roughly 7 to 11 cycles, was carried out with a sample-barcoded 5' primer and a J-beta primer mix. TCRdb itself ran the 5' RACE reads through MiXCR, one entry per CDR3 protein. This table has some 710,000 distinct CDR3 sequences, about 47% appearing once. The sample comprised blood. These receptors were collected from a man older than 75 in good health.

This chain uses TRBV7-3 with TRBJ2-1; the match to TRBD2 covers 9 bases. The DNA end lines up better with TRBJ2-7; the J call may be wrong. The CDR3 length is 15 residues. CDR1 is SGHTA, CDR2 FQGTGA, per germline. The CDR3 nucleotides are TGTGCCAGCAGCCTAAGCGGGAGGAATAACAATGAGCAGTACTTC. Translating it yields CASSLSGRNNNEQYF.

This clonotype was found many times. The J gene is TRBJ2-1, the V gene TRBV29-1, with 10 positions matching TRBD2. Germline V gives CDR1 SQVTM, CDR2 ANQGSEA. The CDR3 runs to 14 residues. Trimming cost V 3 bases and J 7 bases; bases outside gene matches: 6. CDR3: CSVDPSGSGNEQFF. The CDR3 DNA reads TGCAGCGTTGACCCTAGCGGGAGTGGTAATGAGCAGTTCTTC.

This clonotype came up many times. In DNA form, the CDR3 reads TGTGCCAGCAGCTACTCCATAGGAGCCATCGACAATGAGCAGTTCTTC. Residues: CASSYSIGAIDNEQFF. This chain connects TRBV12-3 or TRBV12-4 to TRBJ2-1; no clear D. The CDR3 is 16 amino acids. V dropped 6 bases and J dropped 5 bases, with 20 bases sitting between them.

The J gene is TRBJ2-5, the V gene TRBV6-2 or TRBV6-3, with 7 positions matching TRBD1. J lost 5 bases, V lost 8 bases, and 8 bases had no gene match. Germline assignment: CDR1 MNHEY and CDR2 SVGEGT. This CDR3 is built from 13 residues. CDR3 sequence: CASAGQDRETQYF. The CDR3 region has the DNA TGTGCCAGCGCTGGACAGGATCGGGAGACCCAGTACTTC.

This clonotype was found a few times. CDR3 in amino acids: CASTLGGSPLHF. CDR3 nucleotides: TGTGCCAGCACTCTCGGGGGGTCACCCCTCCACTTT. V is TRBV7-2 and J is TRBJ1-6, with D tentatively TRBD1 (5 bases). The germline V and J ends were trimmed by 7 bases and 10 bases, with 11 bases remaining between them. This CDR3 has 12 residues. Per germline, CDR1 SGHTA and CDR2 FQGNSA.

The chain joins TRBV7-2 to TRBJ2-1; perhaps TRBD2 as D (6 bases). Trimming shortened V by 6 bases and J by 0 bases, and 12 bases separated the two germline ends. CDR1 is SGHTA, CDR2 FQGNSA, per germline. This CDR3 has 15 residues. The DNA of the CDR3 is TGTGCCAGCAGGGATTCGGGACTCTCCTACAATGAGCAGTTCTTC. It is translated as CASRDSGLSYNEQFF.

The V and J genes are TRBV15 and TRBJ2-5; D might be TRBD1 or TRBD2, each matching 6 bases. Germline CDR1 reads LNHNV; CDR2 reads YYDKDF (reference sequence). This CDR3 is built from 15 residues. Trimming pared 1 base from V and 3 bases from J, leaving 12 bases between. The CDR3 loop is CATSRGGAGEETQYF. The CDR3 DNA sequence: TGTGCCACCAGCAGAGGGGGGGCAGGAGAAGAGACCCAGTACTTC.

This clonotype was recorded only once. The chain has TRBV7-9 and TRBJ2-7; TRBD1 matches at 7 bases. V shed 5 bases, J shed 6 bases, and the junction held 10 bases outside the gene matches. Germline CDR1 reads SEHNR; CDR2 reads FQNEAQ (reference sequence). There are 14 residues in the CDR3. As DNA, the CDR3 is TGTGCCAGCAGCCCTGGACAGGTCTTCCGCGAGCAGTACTTC. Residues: CASSPGQVFREQYF.

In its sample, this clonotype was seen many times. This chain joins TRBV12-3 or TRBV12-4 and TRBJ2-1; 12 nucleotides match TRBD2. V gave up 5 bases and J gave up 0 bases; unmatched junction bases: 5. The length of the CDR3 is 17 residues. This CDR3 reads CASSGLAGLYSYNEQFF. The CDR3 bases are TGTGCCAGCAGTGGACTAGCGGGACTGTACTCCTACAATGAGCAGTTCTTC.

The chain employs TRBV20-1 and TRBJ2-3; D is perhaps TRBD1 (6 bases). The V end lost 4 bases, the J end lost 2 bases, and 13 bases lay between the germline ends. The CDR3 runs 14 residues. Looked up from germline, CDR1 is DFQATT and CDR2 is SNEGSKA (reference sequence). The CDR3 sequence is CSAIMQGYTDTQYF. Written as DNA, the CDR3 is TGCAGTGCTATCATGCAGGGGTACACAGATACGCAGTATTTT.

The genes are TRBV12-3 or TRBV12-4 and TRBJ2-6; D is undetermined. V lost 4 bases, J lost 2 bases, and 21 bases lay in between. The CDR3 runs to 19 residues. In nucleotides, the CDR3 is TGTGCCAGCAGTTCCAGACGGATGTGGGGAAATACTGGGGCCAACGTCCTGACTTTC. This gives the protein CASSSRRMWGNTGANVLTF.